This is a list of T cell receptor beta chains from one sample in a study of early T cells in non-severe SARS-CoV-2 infection. TCRdb used MiXCR to reprocess the 5' RACE reads, holding one entry per CDR3 protein. The top ten hold 4% to 5% of the sample, which has tens of thousands of distinct CDR3 sequences, 10% to 15% seen once. Sample: whole blood. These receptors came from an adult who was a healthcare worker with PCR-confirmed SARS-CoV-2 infection or an uninfected control (not recorded which). CDR3s include the opening cysteine and the closing phenylalanine or tryptophan. The D gene is left open where the match is weak. Clone size is not always given. Where it is, it says once, few, many or a class for expanded clones.

d_gene	j_gene	len	abundance	v_gene	CDR3nt	CDR3aa
-	TRBJ2-1	16	many	TRBV11-2	TGTGCCAGCAGCTCCCCGGAGGGTTGGTCTTACAATGAGCAGTTCTTC	CASSSPEGWSYNEQFF
-	TRBJ1-5	11	few	TRBV6-7	TGTGCCACCTCCGAGAATCAGCCCCAGCATTTT	CATSENQPQHF
TRBD1	TRBJ1-3	15	-	TRBV6-1	TGTGCCAGCAGTGAAGGCAGGGGGCGTAAAAACACCATATATTTT	CASSEGRGRKNTIYF
TRBD1	TRBJ1-1	16	many	TRBV12-3/TRBV12-4	TGTGCCAGCAGTTTAGCAGGGAAGACAGGGAACACTGAAGTTTTCTTT	CASSLAGKTGNTEVFF
-	TRBJ1-2	16	many	TRBV3-1	TGTGCCAGCAGCCAAGGGGCCCAGGGCTCTAACTATGGCTACACCTTC	CASSQGAQGSNYGYTF
-	TRBJ2-7	14	few	TRBV7-8	TGTGCCAGCAGCCCCCAAGAAAGGGGCCACGAGCAGTACTTC	CASSPQERGHEQYF
-	TRBJ1-2	14	few	TRBV3-1	TGTGCCAGCAGCCAAGGCACCGACGGAGGTGGCTACACCTTC	CASSQGTDGGGYTF
-	TRBJ1-5	15	many	TRBV5-5	TGTGCCAGCAGCTTTTCGACAGGCGGGTCTCAGCCCCAGCATTTT	CASSFSTGGSQPQHF
TRBD2	TRBJ2-1	17	few	TRBV5-1	TGCGCCAGCAGCTTGACGGCTAGCGGGCCCTCCTACAATGAGCAGTTCTTC	CASSLTASGPSYNEQFF
-	TRBJ2-2	15	few	TRBV12-3/TRBV12-4	TGTGCCAGCAGTTTCTGGGGGGGCAACGCCGGGGAGCTGTTTTTT	CASSFWGGNAGELFF
TRBD2	TRBJ2-3	17	many	TRBV4-2	TGTGCCAGCAGCCAAGCTTCGCGGGGGGTTAGCACAGATACGCAGTATTTT	CASSQASRGVSTDTQYF
TRBD1	TRBJ2-1	12	many	TRBV29-1	TGCAGCGTGGACAGGGGGTACAATGAGCAGTTCTTC	CSVDRGYNEQFF
-	TRBJ2-3	14	-	TRBV29-1	TGCAGCGTTGAAGGGGGGGCCCCCACAGATACGCAGTATTTT	CSVEGGAPTDTQYF
-	TRBJ1-4	15	-	TRBV2	TGTGCCAGCAGTGTGGAGGGCAGACCCAATGAAAAACTGTTTTTT	CASSVEGRPNEKLFF
-	TRBJ2-5	13	many	TRBV7-8	TGTGCCAGCAGCGAGGACCTGGGGGAGACCCAGTACTTC	CASSEDLGETQYF
-	TRBJ1-1	15	many	TRBV7-9	TGTGCCAGCAGCTTAGCACCAGGCGGGGGCACTGAAGCTTTCTTT	CASSLAPGGGTEAFF